This TCR beta chain was sequenced during a study of lymphopenia after photon versus proton radiotherapy. Study results and limitations: Authors raise, but do not show, better survival with proton therapy. Post-nadir diversity loss with photons came from oligoclonal expansion, particularly CD8+ Temra cells. Proton therapy kept repertoires fairly stable, unlike photons, which gained effector/memory cells.

Comment on this clone: Its antigen remains unidentified.

Assay: immunoSEQ multiplex PCR; the TCRdb copy retains only in-frame clones and omits some. The sample comprises about 35,000 clones, about 94% of which are singletons, and 12% to 15% rests with the top ten. Germline V gene data show CDR1 as ENHRY and CDR2 as SYGVKD. V lost 2 bases and J lost 2, with 12 bases in between. The CDR3 is 16 amino acids. This clonotype was obtained from a man in his sixties with cholangiocarcinoma. The chain combines TRBV10-3 with TRBJ2-2; D may match TRBD1 or TRBD2 (6 bases each). The input for sequencing was peripheral blood, taken from a patient treated with photon-based radiotherapy. The CDR3: CAISELGGGNTGELFF. CDR3 DNA sequence: TGTGCCATCAGTGAGCTAGGAGGGGGAAACACCGGGGAGCTGTTTTTT.